The rows below give T cell receptor beta chains drawn from one sample of a study of blood T cell repertoires in COVID-19. Measured with immunoSEQ multiplex PCR; TCRdb has only the in-frame clones, and not every one. This sample has about 75,000 clones; 88% occur once, and the top ten carry around 20%. Sequences were obtained from peripheral blood. All receptors derive from a human donor in a cohort sampled during active COVID-19. The CDR3 runs from the conserved cysteine through the conserved F or W. Fields, in order: clone size, D gene, J gene, V gene, CDR3 protein, CDR3 DNA. The D gene is left open where the match is weak. Not all rows give a size; the values are once, few, many and, for expanded clones, a class.

clone_size: NA
d_call: TRBD1
j_call: TRBJ1-3
v_call: TRBV7-9
cdr3_aa: CASSLPGFFTSGGGNTIYF
cdr3_nt: TGTGCCAGCAGCTTACCGGGTTTTTTTACCTCAGGGGGCGGAAACACCATATATTTT

clone_size: NA
d_call: TRBD1
j_call: TRBJ2-5
v_call: TRBV9
cdr3_aa: CASSVGRGQETQYF
cdr3_nt: TGTGCCAGCAGCGTGGGCAGGGGGCAAGAGACCCAGTACTTC

clone_size: NA
d_call: NA
j_call: TRBJ2-6
v_call: TRBV5-8
cdr3_aa: CASSLHKGLYGANVLTF
cdr3_nt: TGTGCCAGCAGCCTGCACAAGGGACTGTATGGGGCCAACGTCCTGACTTTC

clone_size: NA
d_call: TRBD1
j_call: TRBJ1-1
v_call: TRBV5-4
cdr3_aa: CASSLAGGQGRGAFF
cdr3_nt: TGTGCCAGCAGCTTGGCTGGGGGACAGGGTCGTGGAGCTTTCTTT

clone_size: NA
d_call: TRBD2
j_call: TRBJ2-1
v_call: TRBV29-1
cdr3_aa: CSVAGLVRQREQFF
cdr3_nt: TGCAGCGTAGCGGGACTAGTTCGACAGCGTGAGCAGTTCTTC

clone_size: NA
d_call: TRBD1
j_call: TRBJ2-3
v_call: TRBV28
cdr3_aa: CASSSPGQQVVTQYF
cdr3_nt: TGTGCCAGCAGCTCCCCGGGACAGCAGGTTGTCACGCAGTATTTT

clone_size: NA
d_call: TRBD1
j_call: TRBJ2-7
v_call: TRBV7-9
cdr3_aa: CASSSGQVSSYEQYF
cdr3_nt: TGTGCCAGCAGCTCCGGACAGGTTAGCTCCTACGAGCAGTACTTC

clone_size: NA
d_call: TRBD1
j_call: TRBJ1-4
v_call: TRBV29-1
cdr3_aa: CSVGQGREKLFF
cdr3_nt: TGCAGCGTTGGACAGGGGAGGGAAAAACTGTTTTTT

clone_size: NA
d_call: TRBD2
j_call: TRBJ2-1
v_call: TRBV28
cdr3_aa: CASSLWASGRNEQFF
cdr3_nt: TGTGCCAGCAGTTTATGGGCTAGCGGGAGGAATGAGCAGTTCTTC

clone_size: NA
d_call: TRBD2
j_call: TRBJ2-1
v_call: TRBV5-6
cdr3_aa: CASSLLAGDHNEQFF
cdr3_nt: TGTGCCAGCAGCTTGCTAGCGGGCGATCACAATGAGCAGTTCTTC

clone_size: NA
d_call: NA
j_call: TRBJ2-7
v_call: TRBV5-1
cdr3_aa: CASSTPGDLYEQYF
cdr3_nt: TGCGCCAGCAGTACCCCAGGTGACCTCTACGAGCAGTACTTC

clone_size: NA
d_call: TRBD2
j_call: TRBJ2-3
v_call: TRBV9
cdr3_aa: CASMRTSGGVGSDTQYF
cdr3_nt: TGTGCCAGCATGAGGACTAGCGGGGGGGTTGGATCAGATACGCAGTATTTT

clone_size: few
d_call: NA
j_call: TRBJ2-3
v_call: TRBV7-8
cdr3_aa: CASSSILGLLTSTDTQYF
cdr3_nt: TGTGCCAGCAGCTCTATACTCGGACTACTCACTAGCACAGATACGCAGTATTTT

clone_size: NA
d_call: NA
j_call: TRBJ2-1
v_call: TRBV19
cdr3_aa: CARGVYNEQFF
cdr3_nt: TGTGCCAGAGGGGTGTACAATGAGCAGTTCTTC

clone_size: NA
d_call: TRBD2
j_call: TRBJ2-5
v_call: TRBV5-4
cdr3_aa: CASSLEGRGYQETQYF
cdr3_nt: TGTGCCAGCAGCTTGGAGGGGCGGGGGTACCAAGAGACCCAGTACTTC

clone_size: NA
d_call: TRBD1
j_call: TRBJ1-2
v_call: TRBV25-1
cdr3_aa: CASSETGYGYTF
cdr3_nt: TGTGCCAGCAGTGAGACAGGGTATGGCTACACCTTC